These 7 T cell receptor beta chains were sequenced from one sample in a study of CD8 T cells in ankylosing spondylitis. Study observations and caveats: Fewer than ten highly homologous variants made up a TCR beta motif, and this motif appeared characteristic of ankylosing spondylitis blood.

TCRdb recomputed calls from the 5' RACE reads with MiXCR, one row per CDR3 protein. The repertoire holds 400,000 to 450,000 distinct CDR3 sequences, with 15% to 20% as singletons. Their antigen targets remain unknown. The sequencing input was blood, either unsorted or a sorted T cell fraction (not recorded which). All receptors derive from a male donor with ankylosing spondylitis.

V gene TRBV18 combines with J gene TRBJ2-2, with 7 nucleotides matching TRBD1. The CDR3 runs to 15 residues. Trimming removed 6 bases from V and 3 bases from J; junction bases left unmatched: 7. CDR1 KGHSH and CDR2 LQKENI come from the germline V gene. The CDR3 DNA sequence: TGTGCCAGCTCCCACGGGACAGCCCACACCGGGGAGCTGTTTTTT. It yields the protein CASSHGTAHTGELFF.

This clonotype was detected ten times or more. The chain uses TRBV4-1 and TRBJ2-1; D gene unclear. The CDR3 contains 17 residues. Germline CDR1 MGHRA, CDR2 YSYEKL. The ends were cut back, 0 bases at V and 3 bases at J, with 15 bases in the middle. In nucleotides, the CDR3 is TGCGCCAGCAGCCAAGAGGGGATGGCGGCCAACTACAATGAGCAGTTCTTC. Translating it yields CASSQEGMAANYNEQFF.

V gene TRBV6-5 combines with J gene TRBJ1-2; perhaps TRBD1 as D (5 bases). Germline CDR1 is MNHEY and CDR2 is SVGAGI. V was shortened by 2 bases and J by 3 bases, with 10 bases between the two germline ends. The CDR3 runs to 14 residues. The CDR3 DNA reads as TGTGCCAGCAGTTACCGGCAGGGAGACTATGGCTACACCTTC. Encoded protein: CASSYRQGDYGYTF.

The J gene is TRBJ2-5, the V gene TRBV18; D is possibly TRBD2 (5 bases). There are 14 residues in the CDR3. CDR1 KGHSH and CDR2 LQKENI come from the germline V gene. With 2 bases removed from V and 4 bases from J, the gap between germline ends came to 11 bases. CDR3 sequence reads: CASSPMDRGETQYF. CDR3 sequence (DNA): TGTGCCAGCTCACCAATGGACCGGGGAGAGACCCAGTACTTC.

This clonotype was seen a handful of times. The chain recombines TRBV20-1 with TRBJ2-6; 8 bases map to TRBD1. V lost 7 bases, J lost 0 bases, and 5 bases stayed unmatched. Germline V gene data show CDR1 as DFQATT and CDR2 as SNEGSKA (reference sequence). CDR3 length equals 15 residues. The CDR3 loop is CSVPDRVSGANVLTF. CDR3 sequence (DNA): TGCAGTGTCCCGGACAGGGTCTCTGGGGCCAACGTCCTGACTTTC.

Only a few counts were recorded for this clonotype. The rearrangement uses TRBV29-1 and TRBJ1-4, with a weak D call TRBD1 (6 bases). From germline, CDR1 is SQVTM and CDR2 ANQGSEA. The CDR3 runs to 13 residues. V lost 7 bases and J lost 4, with 13 bases in between. The CDR3 DNA is TGCAGCGCCGGGGTGGACAGTAATGAAAAACTGTTTTTT. Encoded protein: CSAGVDSNEKLFF.

This clonotype has a handful of counts. The chain is built from TRBV6-1 and TRBJ1-2, with D maybe TRBD1 (5 bases). Trimming took off 11 bases at V and 8 bases at J, with 12 bases between the two ends. This CDR3 spans 10 amino acids. CDR1 and CDR2 from the germline V gene are MNHNS and SASEGT. CDR3 region: CAAGGSGYTF. The DNA for the CDR3 is TGTGCCGCGGGGGGGTCCGGCTACACCTTC.